This T cell receptor (beta chain) came from a study of a mutant IDH1 vaccine in newly diagnosed glioma. There are 16 residues in the CDR3. V was cut by 0 bases and J by 6 bases, with 14 bases left in between. The germline gives CDR1 MNHEY, CDR2 SMNVEV (reference sequence). Indicated time point: week 47, end of study. Alongside topical imiquimod, each dose of vaccine comprised 300 ug of mutant IDH1 20-mer peptide. This clone is a singleton in its sample. Its cognate antigen is unknown. Some clones are missing from TCRdb's copy, which holds only in-frame ones; the method was immunoSEQ multiplex PCR. This sample carries about 62,000 clones, about four fifths of them seen once, and the ten largest clones take about 3.8%.

This sample comprised PBMCs, obtained from a glioma patient whose treatment included an IDH1 peptide vaccine. The chain has TRBV27 and TRBJ2-2; weak D call: TRBD1 (6 bases). The TCR comes from a man aged 25 to 40 with glioma. CDR3 residues: CASSLSVDSQAGELFF. The CDR3, as DNA: TGTGCCAGCAGTTTATCTGTGGACAGTCAGGCCGGGGAGCTGTTTTTT.